The rows below give T cell receptor beta chains drawn from one sample of a study of T-cell reconstitution after alpha-beta-depleted transplantation in children. One entry per CDR3 protein, called by TCRdb with MiXCR from the PCR reads. Here the sample spans around 200,000 distinct CDR3 sequences, 7.5% to 9.5% being singletons. The sequences come from PBMCs, mostly from graft donor cells, collected 360 days after TCRalphabeta/CD19-depleted stem cell transplant. The receptors come from a male patient aged 2 to 9 who had a stem cell transplant for acute myeloid leukemia, so the T cells may come from the graft donor. The CDR3 runs from the conserved cysteine through the conserved F or W. D genes are given only for firm matches. Not every row has a clone size; where given, it reads once, few, many or a size class.

d_call,clone_size,v_call,j_call,cdr3_nt,cdr3_aa
NA,many,TRBV20-1,TRBJ2-7,TGCAGTGCTAGAGAGTATCGGGCTAGCATCTACGAGCAGTACTTC,CSAREYRASIYEQYF
NA,NA,TRBV6-5,TRBJ2-2,TGTGCCAGCAGTTACCAGGGGGGAGCCGGGGAGCTGTTTTTT,CASSYQGGAGELFF
TRBD1,NA,TRBV29-1,TRBJ2-7,TGCAGCGTTAACGACAGGGAGTCCCACGAGCAGTACTTC,CSVNDRESHEQYF
TRBD1,few,TRBV12-3/TRBV12-4,TRBJ1-4,TGTGCCAGCAGTTCCCGACAGGGAGAGGAAAAACTGTTTTTT,CASSSRQGEEKLFF
NA,NA,TRBV10-3,TRBJ1-2,TGTGCCATCAGGAGGACCGCGGAGTATGGCTACACCTTC,CAIRRTAEYGYTF
NA,many,TRBV4-3,TRBJ1-1,TGCGCCAGCAGCGACTCAGGGGTCGCTGAAGCTTTCTTT,CASSDSGVAEAFF
NA,few,TRBV7-6,TRBJ2-2,TGTGCCAGCAGCTCTCGGGGAACCGGGGAGCTGTTTTTT,CASSSRGTGELFF
TRBD1,many,TRBV19,TRBJ1-2,TGTGCCAGTAGTTGGACAGGGAGTAACTATGGCTACACCTTC,CASSWTGSNYGYTF
NA,many,TRBV20-1,TRBJ2-3,TGCAGTGCCAGTCCCGGGGGTAGGACAGATACGCAGTATTTT,CSASPGGRTDTQYF
NA,few,TRBV25-1,TRBJ1-2,TGTGCCAGCAGTAAATTGCTCAGGGGATCCTATGGCTACACCTTC,CASSKLLRGSYGYTF
TRBD2,many,TRBV5-1,TRBJ2-7,TGCGCCAGCAGGACTGGGACTAACTACGAGCAGTACTTC,CASRTGTNYEQYF
NA,few,TRBV29-1,TRBJ2-3,TGCAGCGGCTATACCCCCGGGGGGCCGAATTTT,CSGYTPGGPNF
TRBD1,many,TRBV20-1,TRBJ2-1,TGCAGTGCTAGTCTACAGGGGTTCTGGGATGAGCAGTTCTTC,CSASLQGFWDEQFF
TRBD2,many,TRBV29-1,TRBJ2-2,TGCAGCGTTGTTCGTCTAGCGGGAGTTGAGGACACCGGGGAGCTGTTTTTT,CSVVRLAGVEDTGELFF
NA,NA,TRBV7-2,TRBJ2-1,TGTGCCAGCAGCAAAAAGGGGGGGAATGAGCAGTTCTTC,CASSKKGGNEQFF
NA,many,TRBV5-1,TRBJ2-2,TGCGCCAGCAGCTTGTACCGGAGGACCGGGGAGCTGTTTTTT,CASSLYRRTGELFF
NA,once,TRBV14,TRBJ2-2,TGTGCCAGCAGCCAAGGGATCCTAGACGTGGACACCGGGGAGCTGTTTTTT,CASSQGILDVDTGELFF
NA,NA,TRBV6-5,TRBJ1-1,TGTGCCAGCCATAAGTCGGGGCCCAACACTGAAGCTTTCTTT,CASHKSGPNTEAFF
TRBD1,NA,TRBV18,TRBJ1-3,TGTGCCAGCTCACCCAACGAGGGACAGCCGCCCAACTCTGGAAACACCATATATTTT,CASSPNEGQPPNSGNTIYF
NA,few,TRBV5-5,TRBJ2-1,TGTGCCAGCAGCACGGGACTTAATAATGAGCAGTTCTTC,CASSTGLNNEQFF
NA,few,TRBV15,TRBJ2-1,TGTGCCACCAGCAGAGATCAGGGTCATGAGCAGTTCTTC,CATSRDQGHEQFF
TRBD1,many,TRBV4-2,TRBJ2-1,TGTGCCAGCAGCCAAGATCTCTCGGGACAGGGTTGGAATGAGCAGTTCTTC,CASSQDLSGQGWNEQFF
TRBD2,NA,TRBV20-1,TRBJ2-7,TGCAGTGCAAAGAAGCTAGCGGAGCTGGACGAGCAGTACTTC,CSAKKLAELDEQYF
TRBD1,few,TRBV20-1,TRBJ2-6,TGCAGTGCGATTTCCCCGGGACAGCTTACCTTCTCTGGGGCCAACGTCCTGACTTTC,CSAISPGQLTFSGANVLTF
TRBD1,many,TRBV2,TRBJ1-1,TGTGCCAGCAGTGGGACAGGGGCTGAAGCTTTCTTT,CASSGTGAEAFF
NA,once,TRBV5-1,TRBJ2-3,TGCGCCAGCGGCTTCCGGGACTTCACAGATACGCAGTATTTT,CASGFRDFTDTQYF
TRBD1,NA,TRBV12-3/TRBV12-4,TRBJ2-1,TGTGCCAGCAGGACCGGGACAGGGGCCAATGAGCAGTTCTTC,CASRTGTGANEQFF
NA,many,TRBV29-1,TRBJ1-4,TGCAGCGTTGAGGGACCCCATTTT,CSVEGPHF
NA,NA,TRBV7-2,TRBJ1-1,TGTGCCAGCAGCTTAGATCGGGACATACGGCGTGCTTTCTTT,CASSLDRDIRRAFF
TRBD2,many,TRBV3-1,TRBJ2-2,TGTGCCAGCAGCCCGGGACTAGCGGAGACCGGGGAGCTGTTTTTT,CASSPGLAETGELFF
NA,few,TRBV7-2,TRBJ2-7,TGTGCCAGCAGCTTAGTTGGGAGCTCCTACGAGCAGTACTTC,CASSLVGSSYEQYF
TRBD1,many,TRBV29-1,TRBJ2-5,TGCAGCGTTGAGACAGGGGAAGAGACCCAGTACTTC,CSVETGEETQYF
NA,many,TRBV5-1,TRBJ2-2,TGCGCCAGCAGCTTCAGTTACAGGTCCCTTGACGCGAACACCGGGGAGCTGTTTTTT,CASSFSYRSLDANTGELFF
NA,few,TRBV9,TRBJ2-3,TGTGCCAGCAGCGCCCGGACTTGGTACACAGATACGCAGTATTTT,CASSARTWYTDTQYF
TRBD1,many,TRBV18,TRBJ2-1,TGTGCCAGCTCCGGGACAGGGTTCAATGAGCAGTTCTTC,CASSGTGFNEQFF
NA,many,TRBV11-2,TRBJ2-2,TGTGCCAGCAGCTTAGGGTTCACCGGGGAGCTGTTTTTT,CASSLGFTGELFF
NA,NA,TRBV5-1,TRBJ2-7,TGCGCCAGCAGCTTGGGGACCAACGAGCAGTACTTC,CASSLGTNEQYF
TRBD2,many,TRBV7-9,TRBJ2-3,TGTGCCAGCAGCCAGTCGAATAGCGGGGCATTCACAGATACGCAGTATTTT,CASSQSNSGAFTDTQYF
NA,NA,TRBV10-3,TRBJ2-1,TGTGCCATCAGTGAGTCGAGGGTTAACAATGAGCAGTTCTTC,CAISESRVNNEQFF
TRBD2,many,TRBV28,TRBJ2-7,TGTGCCAGCAGTCCACATTCCCGCGGGAGGAACCTCTACGAGCAGTACTTC,CASSPHSRGRNLYEQYF
TRBD2,once,TRBV20-1,TRBJ2-3,TGCAGTGCTAGAGACGGGGTCACTAGCGGGAGGGGAGATACGCAGTATTTT,CSARDGVTSGRGDTQYF
TRBD1,few,TRBV28,TRBJ1-5,TGTGCCAGCAGTTTAGGACAGGCCAGTCAGCCCCAGCATTTT,CASSLGQASQPQHF
NA,NA,TRBV7-6,TRBJ2-7,TGTGCCAGCAGCCCTGACCCCGGCTACGAGCAGTACTTC,CASSPDPGYEQYF
NA,few,TRBV5-1,TRBJ2-3,TGCGCCAGCAGCTTGGGGGCAGGGAGCGTCTCAGATACGCAGTATTTT,CASSLGAGSVSDTQYF
NA,NA,TRBV5-1,TRBJ1-1,TGCGCCAGCAGCTTGGTTCGGGGGCCCACTGAAGCTTTCTTT,CASSLVRGPTEAFF
NA,NA,TRBV7-2,TRBJ2-4,TGTGCCAGCAGCCGTTCCGGGGCCCAAAACATTGAGTACTTC,CASSRSGAQNIEYF
NA,few,TRBV20-1,TRBJ1-3,TGCAGTGCTAGCTCCAACTCTGGAAACACCATATATTTT,CSASSNSGNTIYF
NA,NA,TRBV4-2,TRBJ1-1,TGTGCCAGCAGCCATCAAAGGGGCAGGGAAGCTTTCTTT,CASSHQRGREAFF
NA,many,TRBV24-1,TRBJ2-2,TGTGCCACCAGTTTCGACACCGGGGAGCTGTTTTTT,CATSFDTGELFF
TRBD2,NA,TRBV12-3/TRBV12-4,TRBJ2-3,TGTGCCAGCAGTCTAATTCCGCGCGGGGGGGACACAGATACGCAGTATTTT,CASSLIPRGGDTDTQYF
TRBD2,many,TRBV9,TRBJ2-5,TGTGCCAGCAGCGGCAATCTAGCGGGGGGGCCAAAGACCCAGTACTTC,CASSGNLAGGPKTQYF
TRBD1,few,TRBV9,TRBJ2-5,TGTGCCAGCAGCGGAGCGGGACAGGGAAAAGAGACCCAGTACTTC,CASSGAGQGKETQYF
TRBD1,NA,TRBV20-1,TRBJ2-5,TGCAGTGCTACAACAGGGGGCTTGAAAGAGACCCAGTACTTC,CSATTGGLKETQYF
NA,few,TRBV6-5,TRBJ1-1,TGTGCCAGCAGTTACTCGCTAACCGCGGCCCGGGACGACACTGAAGCTTTCTTT,CASSYSLTAARDDTEAFF
NA,few,TRBV5-1,TRBJ1-2,TGCGCCAGCAGCTTCGGACAGATTCCCTATGGCTACACCTTC,CASSFGQIPYGYTF